This TCR beta chain was recovered during a study of T-cell reconstitution after alpha-beta-depleted transplantation in children. This CDR3 region has 12 residues. Germline CDR1 is SEHNR and CDR2 is FQNEAQ (reference sequence). V dropped 5 bases and J dropped 6 bases, with 8 bases sitting between them. Preparing the TCRbeta library involved the use of unique molecular identifiers. TCRdb re-derived calls from the PCR reads in MiXCR, one entry per CDR3 protein. The table has hundreds of thousands of distinct CDR3 sequences, approximately 11% seen once; the top ten hold 28%. Study-level results: The origin of high day-60 TCRbeta diversity in some patients lay in surviving recipient T cells and thymic progenitors. Where alpha-beta T cells came from about two months after transplant was reportedly several hundred expanded graft clones.

In regard to this clonotype: No antigen is known for it.

The chain carries TRBV7-9 and TRBJ1-5, with D unclear. The sequence came from a child younger than two with acute myeloid leukemia, due to receive a stem cell transplant. The sequencing here drew on PBMCs, taken before TCRalphabeta/CD19-depleted stem cell transplant. The CDR3 here is CASSATPQPQHF. The CDR3 bases are TGTGCCAGCAGCGCGACTCCTCAGCCCCAGCATTTT.